This TCR beta chain was obtained from a study of T cell responses to AZD1222 COVID-19 vaccine. Study in general: Whether given at about 4 or about 12 weeks, second doses were pooled. Findings and caveats of the study: Repertoire samples came only from after the peak T cell response. A reported finding is that nearly half of spike-specific TCRs target unmutated variant regions.

The CDR3 extends over 10 amino acids. CDR1 SQVTM and CDR2 ANQGSEA come from the germline V gene. The V end lost 7 bases, the J end lost 9 bases, and 10 bases lay between the germline ends. Method: immunoSEQ multiplex PCR; TCRdb's copy keeps in-frame clones and lacks some. Of tens of thousands of clones listed, approximately 90% were seen once; the top ten hold 2% to 2.5%. In regard to this clone: Its antigen is not known.

The rearrangement joins TRBV29-1 to TRBJ2-4; the D gene is possibly TRBD2 (6 bases). Sequencing was performed on peripheral blood, taken on day 0 of AZD1222 vaccination. The clonotype comes from an adult in good health. Written as DNA, the CDR3 is TGCAGCGCAACGGAGGGCATTCAGTACTTC. Translated: CSATEGIQYF.